This entry lists 11 T cell receptor beta chains sequenced from one sample in a study of T cell responses to AZD1222 COVID-19 vaccine. Here immunoSEQ multiplex PCR was the method, and the copy in TCRdb shows in-frame clones only, minus some. The sample lists 90,000 to 100,000 clones, approximately 81% occurring once. The sample here was peripheral blood, taken 28 days after the second AZD1222 dose. All receptors come from an adult who received the AZD1222 COVID-19 vaccine.

This chain joins TRBV18 and TRBJ2-5; 8 nucleotides match TRBD2. The CDR3 has 14 residues. Trimming took 0 bases from V and 4 from J; bases not matched to a gene: 1. Germline values: CDR1 KGHSH, CDR2 LQKENI. CDR3 amino acids: CASSPPGTRETQYF. The CDR3 region has the DNA TGTGCCAGCTCACCACCGGGGACTAGAGAGACCCAGTACTTC.

The chain employs TRBV6-5 and TRBJ1-6, with no clear D. This CDR3 has 15 amino acids. From germline, CDR1 is MNHEY and CDR2 SVGAGI. Trimming removed 10 bases from V and 10 bases from J, with 23 bases in between. Written as DNA, the CDR3 is TGTGCCACCCCGGCCGGGGAAGCTTCGGGGTCACCCCTCCACTTT. Protein product: CATPAGEASGSPLHF.

This clone was seen a few times. The genes are TRBV19 and TRBJ1-6, with 9 positions matching TRBD1. Trimming removed 3 bases from V and 8 bases from J; junction bases left unmatched: 11. The length of the CDR3 is 17 residues. CDR1 and CDR2 (germline): LNHDA, SQIVND (reference sequence). As DNA, the CDR3 is TGTGCCAGTAGTATCCCCGGACAGGGGATGGGGGATTCACCCCTCCACTTT. Its protein product is CASSIPGQGMGDSPLHF.

This chain uses TRBV5-4 with TRBJ2-1; 8 positions agree with TRBD2. This CDR3 spans 14 amino acids. With 7 bases clipped from V and 2 bases from J, the junction kept 5 bases outside the gene matches. Germline loops: CDR1 SGHNT, CDR2 YYREEE (reference sequence). CDR3 nucleotides: TGTGCCAGCTCGGCGCGGGGGGCCTACAATGAGCAGTTCTTC. Protein sequence: CASSARGAYNEQFF. Full variable domain (outside the CDR3, taken from reference TRBV5-4 and TRBJ2-1): ETGVTQSPTHLIKTRGQQVTLRCSSQSGHNTVSWYQQALGQGPQFIFQYYREEENGRGNFPPRFSGLQFPNYSSELNVNALELDDSALYLCASSARGAYNEQFFGPGTRLTVL.

Notes on this clone: Other DNA sequences in the same sample also yield this CDR3. This rearrangement joins TRBV18 to TRBJ2-1; D is unresolved. Germline loops: CDR1 KGHSH, CDR2 LQKENI. This CDR3 is built from 13 residues. Between the trimmed V and J ends, which lost 0 bases and 8 bases, there was a span of 8 bases. The CDR3 nucleotides read TGTGCCAGCTCACCACCGTCGGCTGATGAGCAGTTCTTC. Translation gives CASSPPSADEQFF.

The V call is TRBV19, the J call TRBJ2-1, with D uncertain. From germline, CDR1 is LNHDA and CDR2 SQIVND (reference sequence). This CDR3 is 13 amino acids long. V lost 3 bases and J 9 bases, leaving 12 bases between the germline ends. The CDR3 here is CASSMSSTAEQFF. CDR3 bases: TGTGCCAGTAGTATGTCCTCCACCGCTGAGCAGTTCTTC.

The chain uses TRBV12-5 and TRBJ1-6, with D possibly matching TRBD1 (5 bases). CDR3 size: 17 residues. Trimming took off 0 bases at V and 8 bases at J, with 17 bases between the two ends. Germline assignment: CDR1 LGHNT and CDR2 FRNRAP. DNA for the CDR3: TGTGCTAGTGGTTTGGTAACGGGGTACAGGAGCGATTCACCCCTCCACTTT. It codes for CASGLVTGYRSDSPLHF.

A remark on this clone: A junction boundary mismatches the germline segment, possibly from a read error. The chain recombines TRBV7-3 with TRBJ2-7, with TRBD2 as a possible D gene (6 bases). The CDR3 totals 13 residues. Germline loops: CDR1 SGHTA, CDR2 FQGTGA. The CDR3: CASSWGGADHMVF. CDR3 in DNA: TGTGCCAGCAGCTGGGGCGGGGCAGACCATATGGTTTTC.

The V call is TRBV5-1, the J call TRBJ1-2, with a tentative D call TRBD1 (5 bases). The V gene's germline CDR1 is SGHRS and CDR2 YFSETQ. The CDR3 covers 14 residues. V gave up 0 bases and J gave up 4 bases, with 10 bases separating them. CDR3 loop: CASSLEGFGYGYTF. CDR3 DNA: TGCGCCAGCAGCTTGGAGGGGTTCGGCTATGGCTACACCTTC. The whole variable domain, remainder taken from reference TRBV5-1 and TRBJ1-2, is KAGVTQTPRYLIKTRGQQVTLSCSPISGHRSVSWYQQTPGQGLQFLFEYFSETQRNKGNFPGRFSGRQFSNSRSEMNVSTLELGDSALYLCASSLEGFGYGYTFGSGTRLTVV.

The chain recombines TRBV18 with TRBJ2-7; D remains ambiguous. This CDR3 region has 14 residues. The V end lost 3 bases, the J end lost 2 bases, and 11 bases lay between the germline ends. Looked up from germline, CDR1 is KGHSH and CDR2 is LQKENI. The CDR3 spells CASSPRSDAYEQYF. As DNA, the CDR3 is TGTGCCAGCTCACCGCGCAGCGATGCCTACGAGCAGTACTTC.

Of note for this clone: The junction does not match germline at one end; this may be a read error. V is TRBV7-7 and J is TRBJ2-5, with TRBD2 matching over 8 bases. The CDR3 length is 16 residues. Germline values: CDR1 SSHAT, CDR2 FNYEAQ (reference sequence). The CDR3, as DNA: TGTGCTAGCAGCTCTTCCCTTGCGGGGGGACAAGAGACCCAGTACTTC. Translating it yields CASSSSLAGGQETQYF.